The clone carrying this TCR beta chain was recorded at least ten times. The V end was cut by 0 bases, the J end by 2 bases, with 8 bases between. The CDR3 consists of 15 residues. Germline CDR1 SGHVS, CDR2 FQNEAQ. The data were obtained in a study of metastatic and nonmetastatic thyroid tumors. TCRdb re-processed the PCR reads through MiXCR. The profile covers 20,000 to 25,000 clones, with 20% appearing a single time and about 30% taken by the ten largest. All patients reached thyroid surgery having received no treatment beforehand. The TCR sequence derives from a female donor with papillary thyroid cancer or a benign thyroid nodule (not recorded which). Some clones in this sample may be carry-over from other donors' samples. The gene calls are TRBV7-8 and TRBJ1-5; D gene ambiguous. The sample comprised blood. The CDR3 nucleotides are TGTGCCAGCAGCTTAGCGTTAGATGGCAATCAGCCCCAGCATTTT. Encoded protein: CASSLALDGNQPQHF.